The TCR beta chain under discussion was sequenced for a study of CD8 T cells in ankylosing spondylitis. Study-wide results and caveats: A TCR beta motif of under 10 highly homologous variants seemed to mark ankylosing spondylitis blood. The disease-linked clones had a CD8+ phenotype and low blood frequencies. Matched ankylosing spondylitis synovial fluid reportedly contained a significantly enriched population of disease-linked clones.

Germline CDR1 SGHTA, CDR2 FQGTGA. Trimming cost V 5 bases and J 3 bases, with 12 bases left between them. CDR3 size: 14 residues. With molecular barcodes, quantitative 5'-RACE was used to make the TCR beta libraries. Using its own MiXCR run on the 5' RACE reads, TCRdb lists one record per CDR3 protein. Here the sample spans about 280,000 distinct CDR3 sequences, around 20% being singletons. Only a few counts were recorded for this clonotype. What it binds is not known. The chain employs TRBV7-3 and TRBJ2-3; D unclear. This clonotype was obtained from a male donor with ankylosing spondylitis or in good health (not recorded which). Sequencing was done on a sample of blood, either unsorted or a sorted T cell fraction (not recorded which). The CDR3 DNA follows: TGTGCCAGCAGCCCCCGGTTCGGGACAGATACGCAGTATTTT. Encoded protein: CASSPRFGTDTQYF.